A single sample gave rise to the 12 T cell receptor beta chains below, sequenced in a study of patients and donors after allogeneic stem cell transplantation. Each CDR3 protein gets one entry after TCRdb re-called the RT-PCR reads with MiXCR. The table shows about 960,000 distinct CDR3 sequences, with under 20% occurring only once. The sequenced sample was blood, either unsorted or a sorted T cell fraction (not recorded which). All receptors come from a human donor who was either an allogeneic HSCT recipient or a stem cell or donor lymphocyte infusion donor (not recorded which). It is not recorded whose cells these are; they may come from a transplant donor.

This clonotype was seen a single time. CDR3 protein: CASSLGRVADTQYF. The CDR3 DNA sequence: TGTGCCAGCAGCTTGGGCAGGGTTGCAGATACGCAGTATTTT. This rearrangement joins TRBV5-5 to TRBJ2-3, with D perhaps TRBD1 (5 bases). CDR3 size: 14 residues. Germline CDR1 is SGHKS and CDR2 is YYEKEE (reference sequence). V lost 0 bases to trimming and J lost 4 bases, with 9 bases between them.

This clonotype was counted only a few times. J is TRBJ2-7 and V is TRBV10-2; D gene unclear. CDR1 and CDR2 (germline): WSHSY, SAAADI. The CDR3 spans 14 residues. V lost 7 bases and J 5 bases, leaving 18 bases between the germline ends. The CDR3 nucleotides are TGCGCCAGCACCCTGGGGATGGGCTCAGACGAGCAGTACTTC. It yields the protein CASTLGMGSDEQYF.

The genes are TRBV6-2 or TRBV6-3 and TRBJ2-3, with 9 bases that match TRBD2. CDR3 size: 17 residues. Losses at the gene ends were 6 bases for V and 2 bases for J; bases not matched to a gene: 12. Per the germline V gene, CDR1 is MNHEY and CDR2 is SVGEGT. CDR3 bases: TGTGCCAGCAGCCATTCTACGGGACTAGCCTTCACAGATACGCAGTATTTT. This gives the protein CASSHSTGLAFTDTQYF.

The chain has TRBV10-3 and TRBJ2-7; TRBD1 aligns across 8 bases. The V segment lost 10 bases and the J segment 0 bases; nucleotides outside the gene matches: 5. The CDR3 extends over 13 amino acids. The V gene's germline CDR1 is ENHRY and CDR2 SYGVKD. The CDR3, as DNA: TGTGCCACGACAGGGGACAGCTCCTACGAGCAGTACTTC. It encodes CATTGDSSYEQYF.

This clonotype was recorded at least ten times. This chain connects TRBV12-3 or TRBV12-4 to TRBJ1-5; D call uncertain. The CDR3 contains 13 residues. With 4 bases removed from V and 1 base from J, the gap between germline ends came to 5 bases. CDR3 in amino acids: CASSSQSNQPQHF. CDR3 in DNA: TGTGCCAGCAGTTCCCAAAGCAATCAGCCCCAGCATTTT.

This clonotype was observed a handful of times. This chain uses TRBV4-3 with TRBJ1-2; 7 bases match TRBD1. The germline V gene encodes CDR1 LGHNA and CDR2 YSLEER. V trimming: 6 bases; J trimming: 6 bases; junction bases outside the gene matches: 10. The CDR3 is 14 residues long. The DNA for the CDR3 is TGCGCCAGCAGTGGGCATGGGACAGCGGATGGCTACACCTTC. This encodes CASSGHGTADGYTF.

This clonotype was found once. The chain uses TRBV2 and TRBJ1-1, with 12 bases identical to TRBD1. CDR1 and CDR2 (germline): SNHLY, FYNNEI. This CDR3 region has 17 residues. The J segment lost 7 bases and the V segment lost 3 bases, leaving 12 bases of the junction unmatched. Here the CDR3 DNA reads TGTGCCAGCAGTGAGACATCGGGACAGGGGGCGTGGAGTGAAGCTTTCTTT. Its protein is CASSETSGQGAWSEAFF.

This clonotype has just a few counts. The genes are TRBV20-1 and TRBJ1-2; perhaps TRBD1 as D (5 bases). The CDR3 sequence is 14 residues long. CDR1 and CDR2 (germline): DFQATT, SNEGSKA (reference sequence). Trimming stripped 1 base from V and 8 bases from J, with 17 bases between. CDR3 in amino acids: CSARGTVGGKGYTF. DNA of the CDR3: TGCAGTGCTAGAGGAACTGTGGGGGGGAAGGGCTACACCTTC.

A few counts support this clonotype. The chain uses TRBV6-1 and TRBJ1-5; 7 nucleotides align to TRBD1. CDR1 and CDR2 (germline): MNHNS, SASEGT. There are 14 residues in the CDR3. V gave up 6 bases and J gave up 6 bases; unmatched junction bases: 8. As DNA, the CDR3 is TGTGCCAGCAGATTAACAGGGGAGGCTCAGCCCCAGCATTTT. Its translation: CASRLTGEAQPQHF.

The table lists this clonotype with a few counts. The chain links TRBV12-3 or TRBV12-4 to TRBJ2-1, with D tentatively TRBD1 or TRBD2 (5 bases each). CDR3 size: 14 residues. Trimming cost V 2 bases and J 9 bases, with 14 bases left between them. This CDR3 is CASSLTRGRGEQFF. The CDR3 nucleotides read TGTGCCAGCAGTTTAACTAGAGGTAGGGGTGAGCAGTTCTTC.

In this sample, this clonotype turned up a few times. The chain uses TRBV4-1 and TRBJ2-7, with 9 bases lining up with TRBD1. The CDR3 spans 13 residues. V was pared by 6 bases and J by 3 bases, with 3 bases of the junction left unmatched. The V gene's germline CDR1 is MGHRA and CDR2 YSYEKL. CDR3 protein: CASRQTGGYEQYF. The CDR3 coding sequence is TGCGCCAGCAGACAGACAGGGGGCTACGAGCAGTACTTC.

The rearrangement joins TRBV4-2 to TRBJ2-7; 8 bases map to TRBD2. The CDR3 is 18 amino acids. V trimming: 4 bases; J trimming: 2 bases; junction bases outside the gene matches: 16. CDR1 is LGHNA and CDR2 is YNFKEQ in the germline V gene. Here the CDR3 DNA reads TGTGCCAGCAGCCCAAGACGTATTGAGGCGGGAGGACCCTACGAGCAGTACTTC. Translated: CASSPRRIEAGGPYEQYF.